Below are 30 T cell receptor beta chains sequenced from a single sample in a study of synovial regulatory T cells in juvenile arthritis. The table came from immunoSEQ multiplex PCR; TCRdb's copy has only in-frame clones and leaves some out. Recorded for this sample: approximately 2,000 clones. Synovial fluid was collected with matched peripheral blood from each patient with active arthritis. The sequencing sample was made of Treg cells from the synovium. The source of these receptors is a donor under 30 with juvenile idiopathic arthritis.

In terms of frequency, this clone is medium-sized. The chain is built from TRBV7-2 and TRBJ2-6. Germline V gene sequence: CDR1 SGHTA, CDR2 FQGNSA. The CDR3 sequence is 13 residues long. The entry carries no DNA sequence. The CDR3 protein is CASRKSGANVLTF.

By frequency, this clone is medium-sized (0.01 to 0.1%). The V call is TRBV5-1, the J call TRBJ2-6; lacking DNA, the TRBD2 call made by TCRdb goes unchecked. The CDR3 consists of 16 residues. No nucleotide data were recorded. Germline V lookup: CDR1 SGHRS, CDR2 YFSETQ. CDR3 in amino acids: CASSLDPGSGANVLTF.

This clone is deemed medium-sized by its frequency. CDR3 amino acids: CASRPQGSSYNEQFF. The V call is TRBV19, the J call TRBJ2-1; there is no DNA to check the TCRdb D call of TRBD1. In germline, CDR1 is LNHDA, CDR2 SQIVND (reference sequence). The CDR3 has 15 amino acids. The protein alone is recorded here.

In regard to this clone: This CDR3 is missing its conserved last phenylalanine or tryptophan, likely due to a read error. The chain couples TRBV14 to TRBJ1-5; TCRdb returns TRBD1, unconfirmable since there is no DNA. This CDR3 is 14 amino acids long. No DNA is given. Germline V gene sequence: CDR1 SGHDN, CDR2 FVKESK. CDR3 sequence: CASRGQGANQPQHL.

The genes are TRBV4-1 and TRBJ1-6. Germline-derived CDR1 and CDR2 are MGHRA and YSYEKL. CDR3 length equals 16 residues. No DNA was logged. The CDR3 spells CASSARIPGFASPLHF.

This clone is called medium-sized based on its frequency. The chain uses TRBV18 and TRBJ2-1; TCRdb's assignment of TRBD2 cannot be checked, as there is no DNA. Germline V gene lookup returns CDR1 KGHSH and CDR2 LQKENI. This CDR3 has 16 residues. No DNA is given. CDR3 loop: CASSPSTSGWSDEQFF.

According to its frequency, this clone is medium-sized. The chain employs TRBV4-2 and TRBJ1-3. There are 15 residues in the CDR3. The DNA sequence is not available. Germline CDR1 and CDR2: LGHNA and YNFKEQ. Here the CDR3 reads CASSLNRVDGNTIYF.

The gene calls are TRBV6-1 and TRBJ2-1; TCRdb's D call of TRBD1 is untestable without DNA. Germline V lookup: CDR1 MNHNS, CDR2 SASEGT. This CDR3 has 16 amino acids. No DNA is recorded. CDR3 region: CASSVSGTGGYNEQFF.

This clone counts as medium-sized (0.01 to 0.1%) by frequency. The rearrangement joins TRBV7-8 to TRBJ2-7; TCRdb returns TRBD1, unconfirmable since there is no DNA. Germline loops: CDR1 SGHVS, CDR2 FQNEAQ. The length of the CDR3 is 15 residues. No coding sequence is recorded. CDR3 sequence reads: CASSLIQDRTYEQYF.

This clone is identified as medium-sized from frequency. The V and J genes are TRBV28 and TRBJ2-7; TCRdb proposes TRBD2, but this gene call is untestable without DNA. The CDR3 covers 16 residues. The DNA sequence is not available. Per the germline V gene, CDR1 is MDHEN and CDR2 is SYDVKM. CDR3 loop: CASSPLGLAGPYEQYF.

V gene TRBV28 combines with J gene TRBJ2-1; the D call from TCRdb, TRBD2, cannot be confirmed without DNA. CDR1 is MDHEN, CDR2 SYDVKM, per germline. The CDR3 loop spans 16 amino acids. A DNA sequence was not provided. CDR3 loop: CASSLTNLISYNEQFF.

The chain joins TRBV9 to TRBJ2-3; no DNA is available, so the TRBD2 call from TCRdb remains unchecked. Germline values: CDR1 SGDLS, CDR2 YYNGEE. This CDR3 has 16 amino acids. No DNA sequence is on record. The chain's CDR3 is CASSNVGVGWTDTQYF. Together with reference TRBV9 and TRBJ2-3, the CDR3 gives the full variable domain: DSGVTQTPKHLITATGQRVTLRCSPRSGDLSVYWYQQSLDQGLQFLIQYYNGEERAKGNILERFSAQQFPDLHSELNLSSLELGDSALYFCASSNVGVGWTDTQYFGPGTRLTVL.

Judged by frequency, this clone is medium-sized. The chain uses TRBV5-4 and TRBJ2-3; TCRdb's D gene call, TRBD2, goes unchecked for lack of DNA. The CDR3 is 15 amino acids. There is no recorded DNA. Germline assignment: CDR1 SGHNT and CDR2 YYREEE (reference sequence). This CDR3 is CASSYSAPNTDTQYF.

The V gene is TRBV11-3, the J gene TRBJ2-1; TCRdb designates TRBD2, a call that cannot be tested without DNA. Germline lookup yields CDR1 SGHNT and CDR2 YENEEA. This CDR3 contains 20 residues. The record lacks a DNA sequence. CDR3 residues: CASSSAGLAGPGSSYNEQFF.

This clone shows up as medium-sized by frequency. V is TRBV7-9 and J is TRBJ2-4; the TRBD1 assignment by TCRdb is unverifiable without DNA. The CDR3 runs 13 residues. The nucleotide record is missing. The germline V gene has CDR1 SEHNR and CDR2 FQNEAQ (reference sequence). The CDR3 region is CASSLVQGNIQYF. Looking up the rest from reference TRBV7-9 and TRBJ2-4 gives the full variable domain: DTGVSQNPRHKITKRGQNVTFRCDPISEHNRLYWYRQTLGQGPEFLTYFQNEAQLEKSRLLSDRFSAERPKGSFSTLEIQRTEQGDSAMYLCASSLVQGNIQYFGAGTRLSVL.

Its frequency marks this clone as medium-sized. The chain links TRBV4-2 to TRBJ2-7. Germline CDR1 and CDR2: LGHNA and YNFKEQ. The CDR3 is 14 amino acids. No DNA is given. The CDR3 protein is CASSQEGLVYEQYF.

According to its frequency, this clone is medium-sized. The chain couples TRBV18 to TRBJ2-1; TCRdb returns TRBD2, unconfirmable since there is no DNA. CDR1 and CDR2 from the germline V gene are KGHSH and LQKENI. This CDR3 spans 11 amino acids. No DNA is recorded. The CDR3 protein is CASSTGDEQFF.

The V gene is TRBV6-1, the J gene TRBJ2-5; TCRdb gives TRBD1 as the D gene, but with no DNA this cannot be confirmed. This CDR3 comprises 16 residues. No DNA is listed. From germline, CDR1 is MNHNS and CDR2 SASEGT. CDR3: CASSARTGEIWETQYF.

The chain has TRBV4-1 and TRBJ2-7; TCRdb calls TRBD1, which cannot be checked without DNA. The germline V gene has CDR1 MGHRA and CDR2 YSYEKL. The CDR3 spans 17 residues. The protein alone is recorded here. This chain's CDR3 is CASSLSVRTGGPYEQYF.

Its frequency marks this clone as medium-sized. This chain links TRBV27 with TRBJ2-5; TCRdb proposes TRBD1, but this gene call is untestable without DNA. This CDR3 is 14 amino acids long. DNA for this receptor is not on file. Germline V gene lookup returns CDR1 MNHEY and CDR2 SMNVEV (reference sequence). The chain's CDR3 is CASSLGDRVETQYF.

This clone counts as medium-sized by frequency. This chain connects TRBV27 to TRBJ2-7; checking the TCRdb D call of TRBD1 is not possible without DNA. This CDR3 region has 14 residues. No DNA appears here. Looked up from germline, CDR1 is MNHEY and CDR2 is SMNVEV (reference sequence). The CDR3 spells CASSSPGREREQYF.

This clone registers medium-sized by frequency. The chain uses TRBV18 and TRBJ2-7; TCRdb calls TRBD1, which cannot be checked without DNA. Germline V gene data show CDR1 as KGHSH and CDR2 as LQKENI. This CDR3 has 14 residues. The DNA is not on file. CDR3 residues: CASSGGQGVYEQYF.

By frequency, this clone registers medium-sized (0.01 to 0.1%). The J gene is TRBJ1-1, the V gene TRBV6-1. Germline V gene lookup returns CDR1 MNHNS and CDR2 SASEGT. The CDR3 loop spans 13 amino acids. DNA is not on record. The CDR3 loop is CASSMAANTEAFF.

The V call is TRBV25-1, the J call TRBJ2-5. The CDR3 totals 17 residues. This entry has no DNA. Germline CDR1 is MGHDK and CDR2 is SYGVNS. The CDR3 sequence is CASSDSLWKGREETQYF.

This clone is identified as large from frequency. This chain joins TRBV19 and TRBJ1-5. The CDR3 is made up of 16 amino acids. No DNA is recorded. Germline lookup yields CDR1 LNHDA and CDR2 SQIVND (reference sequence). CDR3 sequence reads: CASNRGGWLSNQPQHF.

This clone is called medium-sized (0.01 to 0.1%) based on its frequency. V and J are TRBV4-1 and TRBJ1-4; there is no DNA to check the TCRdb D call of TRBD1. The CDR3 sequence is 18 residues long. No DNA sequence was recorded. The germline gives CDR1 MGHRA, CDR2 YSYEKL. This CDR3 reads CASSQGTGRGQTNEKLFF.

By frequency, this clone is medium-sized. The chain uses TRBV7-8 and TRBJ1-2. Germline V gene data show CDR1 as SGHVS and CDR2 as FQNEAQ. The CDR3 length is 17 residues. The entry carries no DNA sequence. The CDR3 spells CASRRPGHGGKDYGYTF.

In terms of frequency, this clone is medium-sized. The chain uses TRBV4-3 and TRBJ1-1; the TRBD1 assignment by TCRdb is unverifiable without DNA. The CDR3 sequence is 14 residues long. The entry carries no DNA sequence. From germline, CDR1 is LGHNA and CDR2 YSLEER. The chain's CDR3 is CASKQNRGNTEAFF.

V gene TRBV7-2 combines with J gene TRBJ2-4. This CDR3 is built from 12 residues. The protein alone is recorded here. The germline gives CDR1 SGHTA, CDR2 FQGNSA. The CDR3 sequence: CASSSTHGIQYF.

Frequency places this clone as medium-sized. The chain joins TRBV19 to TRBJ2-5; TCRdb outputs TRBD1, but without DNA this stays unchecked. Germline assignment: CDR1 LNHDA and CDR2 SQIVND (reference sequence). CDR3 length equals 13 residues. DNA is not recorded here. This CDR3 reads CASSTGGLETQYF.